This entry lists 9 T cell receptor beta chains sequenced from one sample in a study of shared clonotypes between healthy human individuals. Some clones are missing from TCRdb's copy, which holds only in-frame ones; the method was immunoSEQ multiplex PCR. Among around 640,000 clones, 95% to 96% were seen once, and the ten largest hold about 0.12%. Naive CD8 cells, CD45RO-negative and positively selected for CCR7, excluded terminally differentiated effector memory CD45RA+ cells. The sequenced sample was naive CD8+ T cells sorted from blood. The receptors originated from a woman in her twenties or thirties in good health.

Written as DNA, the CDR3 is TGTGCCAGCAGTTTCATCGGTCAGCCCCAGCATTTT. Residues: CASSFIGQPQHF. The chain uses TRBV28 and TRBJ1-5; D is unclear. This CDR3 comprises 12 residues. Trimming cost V 3 bases and J 6 bases, with 6 bases left between them. Germline V gives CDR1 MDHEN, CDR2 SYDVKM.

This sequence joins TRBV7-7 and TRBJ2-7, with 7 bases fitting TRBD2. V lost 5 bases and J lost 2; bases outside the gene matches: 9. This CDR3 contains 15 residues. Germline V gene data show CDR1 as SSHAT and CDR2 as FNYEAQ (reference sequence). Here the CDR3 DNA reads TGTGCCAGCAGCCTAGGGCCTAGCGGAGCCTACGAGCAGTACTTC. This sequence encodes CASSLGPSGAYEQYF.

The genes are TRBV28 and TRBJ2-1; tentatively, D is TRBD2 (6 bases). The CDR3 loop spans 14 amino acids. V was cut by 6 bases and J by 7 bases, with 16 bases left in between. Per germline, CDR1 MDHEN and CDR2 SYDVKM. CDR3 bases: TGTGCCAGCAGCCCTAGGAGGGCCAGGAATGAGCAGTTCTTC. As protein: CASSPRRARNEQFF.

The rearrangement uses TRBV6-1 and TRBJ2-5; 11 nucleotides agree with TRBD1. V lost 4 bases, J lost 4 bases, and 5 bases stayed unmatched. CDR1 is MNHNS, CDR2 SASEGT, per germline. This CDR3 region has 15 residues. The CDR3 DNA reads TGTGCCAGCAGTGCAGGGACAGGGGGTCTAGAGACCCAGTACTTC. This codes for CASSAGTGGLETQYF.

The chain employs TRBV7-9 and TRBJ1-4; tentatively, D is TRBD1 (5 bases). CDR1 is SEHNR and CDR2 is FQNEAQ in the germline V gene (reference sequence). The CDR3 has 14 residues. V was pared by 4 bases and J by 7 bases, with 13 bases between. The CDR3 DNA reads as TGTGCCAGCAGCTGGGACCCTAAAGGTGAAAAACTGTTTTTT. Protein product: CASSWDPKGEKLFF.

The gene calls are TRBV4-2 and TRBJ2-5; TRBD2 might be the D (5 bases). The CDR3 runs to 16 residues. V was shortened by 0 bases and J by 5 bases, with 16 bases between the two germline ends. Per the germline V gene, CDR1 is LGHNA and CDR2 is YNFKEQ. The CDR3 nucleotides are TGTGCCAGCAGCCAAGAAGGGCCGGACTCTCGGGAGACCCAGTACTTC. This translates into CASSQEGPDSRETQYF.

The genes are TRBV7-6 and TRBJ1-4, with D possibly matching TRBD1 (5 bases). Trimming took 3 bases from V and 8 from J, leaving 10 bases between them. This CDR3 has 13 amino acids. The V gene's germline CDR1 is SGHVS and CDR2 FNYEAQ. CDR3 sequence (DNA): TGTGCCAGCAGCTTCTCCGGGGCGGAAAAACTGTTTTTT. Translated, it gives CASSFSGAEKLFF.

The J gene is TRBJ1-1, the V gene TRBV7-6; no firm D call. The germline V gene has CDR1 SGHVS and CDR2 FNYEAQ. The V gene lost 5 bases and the J gene lost 1 base, with 20 bases spanning the gap. This CDR3 spans 17 amino acids. CDR3 sequence: CASSPHGKRVGNTEAFF. The CDR3 DNA reads TGTGCCAGCAGCCCCCATGGAAAGAGGGTCGGGAACACTGAAGCTTTCTTT.

The rearrangement links TRBV4-2 to TRBJ2-1, with 8 bases matching TRBD2. V shed 1 base and J 4 bases; nucleotides not matched to a gene: 12. CDR1 and CDR2 from the germline V gene are LGHNA and YNFKEQ. The CDR3 has 18 residues. The CDR3 here is CASSQVVGFSGVYNEQFF. The CDR3 bases are TGTGCCAGCAGCCAAGTGGTAGGTTTTAGCGGGGTATACAATGAGCAGTTCTTC.